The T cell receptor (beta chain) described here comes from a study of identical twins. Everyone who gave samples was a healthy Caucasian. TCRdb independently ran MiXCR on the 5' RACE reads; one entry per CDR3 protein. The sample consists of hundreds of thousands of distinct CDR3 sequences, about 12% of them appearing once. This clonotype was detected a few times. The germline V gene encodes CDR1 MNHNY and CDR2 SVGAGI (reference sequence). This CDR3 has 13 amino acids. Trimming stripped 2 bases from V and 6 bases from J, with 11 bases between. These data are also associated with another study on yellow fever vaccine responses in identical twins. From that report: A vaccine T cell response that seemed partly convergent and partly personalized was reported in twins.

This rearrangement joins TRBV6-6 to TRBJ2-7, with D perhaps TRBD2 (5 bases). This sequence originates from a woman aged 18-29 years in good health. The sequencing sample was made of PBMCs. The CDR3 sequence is CASSYGLAPEQYF. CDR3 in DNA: TGTGCCAGCAGTTACGGTCTAGCCCCCGAGCAGTACTTC.